The 30 T cell receptor beta chains below were found in one sample sequenced in a study of T cells in narcolepsy (dated by TCRdb to the late 2010s). Receptor libraries were prepared by the immunoSEQ multiplex PCR assay. TCRdb obtained this table from immuneACCESS and retained in-frame rearrangements with V and J assigned. These tables miss some clones; where compared with another copy, unresolved V genes account for less than half of the shortfall, and the remainder is unexplained. This sample has tens of thousands of clones in its table, and approximately 80% of those were observed once. Roughly 1.2% of the sample goes to the ten largest clones. Material: CD45RA- memory CD4+ T cells from PBMCs. Taken with the paper, the label for cell subset or site translates to: memory T cells sorted ex vivo from peripheral blood. Every receptor here comes from a human donor with narcolepsy.

This chain uses TRBV15 with TRBJ2-7, with a tentative D call TRBD1 (7 bases). CDR3 length: 15 residues. Germline CDR1 is LNHNV and CDR2 is YYDKDF (reference sequence). Trimming removed 0 bases at V and 6 bases at J, with 15 bases between. CDR3 protein: CATSREGGTVAEQYF. Written as DNA, the CDR3 is TGTGCCACCAGCAGAGAAGGCGGGACAGTGGCCGAGCAGTACTTC. The complete variable domain, with remaining parts taken from reference TRBV15 and TRBJ2-7, reads DAMVIQNPRYQVTQFGKPVTLSCSQTLNHNVMYWYQQKSSQAPKLLFHYYDKDFNNEADTPDNFQSRRPNTSFCFLDIRSPGLGDTAMYLCATSREGGTVAEQYFGPGTRLTVT.

This clone was seen more than once but under ten times. This rearrangement joins TRBV9 to TRBJ1-1, with D perhaps TRBD1 (6 bases). This CDR3 has 14 residues. CDR1 and CDR2 from the germline V gene are SGDLS and YYNGEE. The V and J ends lost 5 bases and 4 bases respectively, with 15 bases between them. The CDR3 DNA follows: TGTGCCAGCAGTCGATTTGACAGGCCCACTGAAGCTTTCTTT. It is translated as CASSRFDRPTEAFF.

This clone was seen a single time. The chain links TRBV6-5 to TRBJ1-3; no definite D call. V was pared by 7 bases and J by 0 bases, with 7 bases between. Germline V gene lookup returns CDR1 MNHEY and CDR2 SVGAGI. The CDR3 runs 13 residues. The CDR3 is CASITSSGNTIYF. As DNA, the CDR3 is TGTGCCAGCATCACGAGCTCTGGAAACACCATATATTTT.

The chain's CDR3 is CASSRQRDGELFF. For the CDR3, the DNA is TGTGCCAGCAGCCGTCAGAGGGACGGGGAGCTGTTTTTT. This chain joins TRBV7-3 and TRBJ2-2; D possibly corresponds to TRBD2 (5 bases). Germline CDR1 SGHTA, CDR2 FQGTGA. Trimming left V 5 bases short and J 7 bases short, with 11 bases between. The CDR3 covers 13 residues.

The rearrangement joins TRBV19 to TRBJ2-3; D is uncertain. The CDR3 is made up of 13 amino acids. Deletions cut 0 bases from V and 5 bases from J, with 6 bases between. Germline CDR1 is LNHDA and CDR2 is SQIVND (reference sequence). The CDR3 loop reads CASSIDDGDTQYF. Written as DNA, the CDR3 is TGTGCCAGTAGTATAGATGACGGAGATACGCAGTATTTT.

The chain is built from TRBV2 and TRBJ2-4, with TRBD1 matching over 10 bases. Germline V gene sequence: CDR1 SNHLY, CDR2 FYNNEI. This CDR3 contains 15 residues. The ends lost 3 bases at V and 9 bases at J; junction bases unmatched: 8. CDR3 DNA sequence: TGTGCCAGCAGTGATGCCGGGACAGGGGATATCATTCAGTACTTC. It specifies CASSDAGTGDIIQYF.

This clone was seen a few times. This same CDR3 is encoded by further DNA sequences in the sample. The chain has TRBV15 and TRBJ2-7; D is unresolved. Trimming took 3 bases from V and 0 from J, leaving 6 bases between them. Germline V CDR1 and CDR2: LNHNV, YYDKDF (reference sequence). The CDR3 extends over 13 amino acids. CDR3 bases: TGTGCCACCAGCAGGGGAACCTCCTACGAGCAGTACTTC. This translates into CATSRGTSYEQYF.

This sequence joins TRBV7-9 and TRBJ1-4; D remains ambiguous. The CDR3 consists of 15 residues. The germline V and J ends were trimmed by 4 bases and 6 bases, with 15 bases remaining between them. Germline values: CDR1 SEHNR, CDR2 FQNEAQ (reference sequence). The chain's CDR3 is CASSSSLGRDEKLFF. CDR3 nucleotide sequence: TGTGCCAGCAGCTCCTCTCTTGGTCGGGATGAAAAACTGTTTTTT.

This clone was found a few times. The V call is TRBV7-9, the J call TRBJ1-1; D perhaps matches TRBD1 (6 bases). The germline gives CDR1 SEHNR, CDR2 FQNEAQ (reference sequence). Between the trimmed V and J ends, which lost 3 bases and 5 bases, there was a span of 10 bases. This CDR3 has 13 residues. The CDR3 DNA reads TGTGCCAGCAGCTTCGGACAGTGGACTGAAGCTTTCTTT. Translated, it gives CASSFGQWTEAFF.

In the case of this clone: The junction departs from the called germline gene at one end, perhaps through a read error. The CDR3 region is CASSVGGSGGFPYDEQFF. Written as DNA, the CDR3 is TGTGCCAGCAGCGTTGGTGGTAGCGGGGGCTTCCCCTACGATGAGCAGTTCTTC. V and J are TRBV9 and TRBJ2-1, with 9 bases identical to TRBD2. There are 18 residues in the CDR3. Germline lookup yields CDR1 SGDLS and CDR2 YYNGEE. The whole variable domain, filled in from reference TRBV9 and TRBJ2-1, reads DSGVTQTPKHLITATGQRVTLRCSPRSGDLSVYWYQQSLDQGLQFLIQYYNGEERAKGNILERFSAQQFPDLHSELNLSSLELGDSALYFCASSVGGSGGFPYDEQFFGPGTRLTVL.

The rearrangement uses TRBV19 and TRBJ2-3, with 10 bases that match TRBD1. Germline V CDR1 and CDR2: LNHDA, SQIVND (reference sequence). The CDR3 length is 15 residues. V lost 6 bases and J lost 0; bases outside the gene matches: 3. The CDR3 nucleotides are TGTGCCAGTAGACGGGGACAGGGGAGCACAGATACGCAGTATTTT. This gives the protein CASRRGQGSTDTQYF.

This chain joins TRBV12-5 and TRBJ1-1; 7 nucleotides agree with TRBD1. The germline CDR1 and CDR2 sequences are LGHNT and FRNRAP. The CDR3 runs 12 residues. Unmatched junction bases numbered 4, after V lost 5 bases and J lost 7 bases. The CDR3 spells CASGPGGGEAFF. As DNA, the CDR3 is TGTGCTAGTGGTCCAGGGGGTGGTGAAGCTTTCTTT.

V usage is TRBV18 and J usage is TRBJ1-1, with a possible D match to TRBD1 (5 bases). Germline V lookup: CDR1 KGHSH, CDR2 LQKENI. The V end lost 1 base, the J end lost 4 bases, and 19 bases lay between the germline ends. The CDR3 length is 17 residues. In nucleotides, the CDR3 is TGTGCCAGCTCACCACTTCAGGGAGGGACTAGCAGCACTGAAGCTTTCTTT. Translated, it gives CASSPLQGGTSSTEAFF.

This chain connects TRBV6-5 to TRBJ2-4, with D unclear. The germline V gene encodes CDR1 MNHEY and CDR2 SVGAGI. With 9 bases removed from V and 10 bases from J, the gap between germline ends came to 19 bases. The CDR3 length is 13 residues. CDR3 loop: CASRSSTRPIQYF. CDR3 DNA sequence: TGTGCCAGTCGGTCGTCCACGCGCCCAATTCAGTACTTC.

The V and J genes are TRBV4-3 and TRBJ1-5; D possibly corresponds to TRBD1 (5 bases). Germline V gene data show CDR1 as LGHNA and CDR2 as YSLEER. This CDR3 spans 16 amino acids. V was pared by 0 bases and J by 3 bases, with 12 bases between. As DNA, the CDR3 is TGCGCCAGCAGCCAAGAGTCCTGGGGCCACAATCAGCCCCAGCATTTT. Amino acids: CASSQESWGHNQPQHF.

Comment on this clone: Within the sample, other DNA sequences also encode this same CDR3. This chain links TRBV11-1 with TRBJ2-7; D may be TRBD2 (5 bases). V lost 1 base to trimming and J lost 6 bases, with 13 bases between them. Germline CDR1 reads SGHAT; CDR2 reads FQDESV (reference sequence). The CDR3 is 14 residues long. In DNA, the CDR3 is TGTGCCAGCAGCTTAGGTCGGGGTACCTTCGAGCAGTACGTC. It is translated as CASSLGRGTFEQYV.

This chain joins TRBV7-2 and TRBJ2-1; TRBD2 matches 12 bases. Losses at the gene ends were 5 bases for V and 10 bases for J; bases not matched to a gene: 6. Germline V lookup: CDR1 SGHTA, CDR2 FQGNSA. The CDR3 is 14 amino acids. The CDR3 coding sequence is TGTGCCAGCAGCCCCTCGCTAGCGGGGGGGGAGCAGTTCTTC. Its translation: CASSPSLAGGEQFF.

J is TRBJ1-1 and V is TRBV4-3; D is unresolved. This CDR3 has 14 residues. V lost 0 bases and J lost 3, with 8 bases in between. Germline V gene lookup returns CDR1 LGHNA and CDR2 YSLEER. The CDR3: CASSQENRDTEAFF. The CDR3 DNA follows: TGCGCCAGCAGCCAAGAAAATAGGGACACTGAAGCTTTCTTT.

The J gene is TRBJ2-5, the V gene TRBV29-1; D is uncertain. Germline V gene sequence: CDR1 SQVTM, CDR2 ANQGSEA. Deletions cut 3 bases from V and 5 bases from J, with 7 bases between. CDR3 length: 11 amino acids. CDR3 nucleotide sequence: TGCAGCGTTGAGAGTTGGGAGACCCAGTACTTC. Translating it yields CSVESWETQYF.

The chain employs TRBV5-1 and TRBJ2-5; a possible D gene is TRBD2 (5 bases). The CDR3 sequence is 15 residues long. V was clipped by 0 bases and J by 2 bases, with 11 bases between them. The germline gives CDR1 SGHRS, CDR2 YFSETQ. The CDR3 DNA is TGCGCCAGCAGCTTGGACGGTCGGGGACAAGAGACCCAGTACTTC. Its protein is CASSLDGRGQETQYF.

V gene TRBV9 combines with J gene TRBJ2-1, with D hard to call. V was shortened by 3 bases and J by 8 bases, with 15 bases between the two germline ends. Germline CDR1 and CDR2: SGDLS and YYNGEE. The CDR3 is 14 residues long. The CDR3 protein is CASSAPRRGYEQFF. The CDR3 DNA reads TGTGCCAGCAGCGCTCCTAGGCGAGGCTATGAGCAGTTCTTC.

This clone was recorded only once. V usage is TRBV5-6 and J usage is TRBJ2-3; perhaps TRBD2 as D (6 bases). Germline V gene lookup returns CDR1 SGHDT and CDR2 YYEEEE. The V and J ends lost 6 bases and 5 bases respectively, with 16 bases between them. The CDR3 is 14 residues long. CDR3 in amino acids: CASITLAGGDTQYF. For the CDR3, the DNA is TGTGCCAGCATCACACTGGCCGGGGGAGATACGCAGTATTTT.

The chain combines TRBV27 with TRBJ1-1; D remains ambiguous. Trimming pared 3 bases from V and 1 base from J, leaving 12 bases between. The CDR3 loop spans 15 amino acids. CDR1 is MNHEY, CDR2 SMNVEV, per germline (reference sequence). The CDR3 loop reads CASSFLGASNTEAFF. The CDR3 bases are TGTGCCAGCAGTTTTTTGGGCGCATCGAACACTGAAGCTTTCTTT.

The rearrangement uses TRBV7-2 and TRBJ1-4; D is unclear. V lost 6 bases to trimming and J lost 10 bases, with 18 bases between them. Germline CDR1 and CDR2: SGHTA and FQGNSA. The CDR3 sequence is 14 residues long. The DNA for the CDR3 is TGTGCCAGCAGTCCGCGAGGAGGCCCCATAAAACTGTTTTTT. Translation gives CASSPRGGPIKLFF.

This clone is a singleton in its sample. This chain joins TRBV10-3 and TRBJ2-1, with a tentative D call TRBD2 (5 bases). The length of the CDR3 is 13 residues. CDR1 is ENHRY and CDR2 is SYGVKD in the germline V gene. Trimming pared 0 bases from V and 12 bases from J, leaving 12 bases between. CDR3 nucleotide sequence: TGTGCCATCAGTGAGTCGACCCCCAGCGGGCAGTTCTTC. Protein sequence: CAISESTPSGQFF.

This clone showed up just a few times. This chain connects TRBV6-6 to TRBJ1-2, with unresolved D. This CDR3 is built from 13 residues. V lost 5 bases and J lost 3, with 10 bases in between. Germline lookup yields CDR1 MNHNY and CDR2 SVGAGI (reference sequence). This CDR3 is CASSADMDYGYTF. CDR3 coding DNA: TGTGCCAGCAGTGCCGACATGGACTATGGCTACACCTTC.

This clone occurred once. This sequence joins TRBV6-6 and TRBJ2-1, with 9 bases fitting TRBD2. J was trimmed by 7 bases and V by 8 bases; bases with no gene match: 12. The CDR3 is made up of 15 amino acids. Germline CDR1 is MNHNY and CDR2 is SVGAGI (reference sequence). The CDR3 loop is CASLSLTAGGNEQFF. The CDR3 DNA is TGTGCCAGCCTCTCTTTAACAGCGGGGGGAAATGAGCAGTTCTTC.

V is TRBV11-2 and J is TRBJ1-2; D gene uncertain. The CDR3 is made up of 12 amino acids. Germline V gene lookup returns CDR1 SGHAT and CDR2 FQNNGV. Trimming pared 4 bases from V and 4 bases from J, leaving 7 bases between. The CDR3 DNA reads TGTGCCAGCAGCTCTGTGACCTATGGCTACACCTTC. The encoded protein is CASSSVTYGYTF.

A few counts support this clone. This chain links TRBV6-6 with TRBJ1-2; tentatively, D is TRBD1 (5 bases). The CDR3 is 11 amino acids. Trimming removed 8 bases from V and 8 bases from J, with 12 bases in between. Looked up from germline, CDR1 is MNHNY and CDR2 is SVGAGI (reference sequence). CDR3 amino acids: CASGKGSGYTF. In DNA, the CDR3 is TGTGCCAGCGGCAAGGGGTCGGGCTACACCTTC.

This clone was found once. The chain recombines TRBV30 with TRBJ2-5, with D perhaps TRBD2 (5 bases). Trimming cost V 0 bases and J 4 bases, with 9 bases left between them. The CDR3 runs to 13 residues. Germline lookup yields CDR1 GTSNPN and CDR2 SVGIG (reference sequence). CDR3 sequence (DNA): TGTGCCTGGAGTGTACTAGTAGGAGAGACCCAGTACTTC. This encodes CAWSVLVGETQYF.